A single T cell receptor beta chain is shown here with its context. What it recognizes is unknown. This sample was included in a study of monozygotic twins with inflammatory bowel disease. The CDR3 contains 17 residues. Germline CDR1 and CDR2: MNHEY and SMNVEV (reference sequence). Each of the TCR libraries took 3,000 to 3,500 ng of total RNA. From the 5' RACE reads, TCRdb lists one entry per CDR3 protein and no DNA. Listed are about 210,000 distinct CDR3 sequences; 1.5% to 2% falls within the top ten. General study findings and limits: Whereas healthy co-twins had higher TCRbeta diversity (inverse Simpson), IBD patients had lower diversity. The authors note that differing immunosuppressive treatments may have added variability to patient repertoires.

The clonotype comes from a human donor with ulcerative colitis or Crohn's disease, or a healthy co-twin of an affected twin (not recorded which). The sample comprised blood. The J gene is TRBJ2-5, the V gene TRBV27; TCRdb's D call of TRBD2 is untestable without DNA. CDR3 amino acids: CASSSLRLAGEVETQYF.